Presented here are 13 T cell receptor beta chains from one specimen sequenced in a study of HIV-infected patients and healthy controls. No cell fractionation was done, so the repertoire covers all unsorted peripheral blood T cells. Reverse transcription used about 510 ng RNA and constant-region primers for alpha and beta. Using multiplexing indices, alpha and beta chain libraries were generated apart by chain-specific third strand synthesis. TCRdb passed the 5' RACE reads through MiXCR, listing each CDR3 protein once. Among about 7,600 distinct CDR3 sequences, about 9% were seen once, and the ten largest hold less than 25%. The sample consisted of blood, taken before antiretroviral therapy. The receptors shown here come from an adult with HIV infection.

This clonotype appeared many times. The chain employs TRBV7-9 and TRBJ1-1; the D is unclear. CDR1 SEHNR and CDR2 FQNEAQ come from the germline V gene (reference sequence). The CDR3 runs to 11 residues. The germline V and J ends were trimmed by 3 bases and 7 bases, with 6 bases remaining between them. CDR3 nucleotide sequence: TGTGCCAGCAGCTTCCCGGATGAAGCTTTCTTT. Its translation: CASSFPDEAFF.

This clonotype was counted at least ten times. This rearrangement joins TRBV6-5 to TRBJ2-7, with D tentatively TRBD2 (7 bases). This CDR3 has 15 residues. Trimming pared 0 bases from V and 5 bases from J, leaving 14 bases between. CDR1 is MNHEY and CDR2 is SVGAGI in the germline V gene. This chain's CDR3 is CASSYSGGAGHEQYF. The CDR3 DNA reads as TGTGCCAGCAGTTACTCGGGGGGGGCTGGCCACGAGCAGTACTTC.

This clonotype has just a few counts. This chain links TRBV7-9 with TRBJ1-4, with D unclear. Between the trimmed V and J ends, which lost 3 bases and 3 bases, there was a span of 14 bases. The germline V gene encodes CDR1 SEHNR and CDR2 FQNEAQ (reference sequence). The CDR3 runs 16 residues. Here the CDR3 reads CASSFGKVASNEKLFF. The CDR3 DNA reads TGTGCCAGCAGCTTTGGCAAGGTCGCCTCTAATGAAAAACTGTTTTTT.

This clonotype was detected ten times or more. The chain links TRBV12-3 or TRBV12-4 to TRBJ2-7; D assignment may be TRBD1 or TRBD2 (6 bases each). The CDR3 runs 13 residues. With 6 bases removed from V and 5 bases from J, the gap between germline ends came to 14 bases. CDR3: CASSVGGGDEQYF. The DNA for the CDR3 is TGTGCCAGCAGCGTCGGGGGCGGAGACGAGCAGTACTTC.

This clonotype was picked up many times. The chain uses TRBV6-2 or TRBV6-3 and TRBJ1-5; no reliable D call. From germline, CDR1 is MNHEY and CDR2 SVGEGT. V lost 4 bases and J lost 0, with 16 bases in between. The CDR3 is 17 residues long. The CDR3 bases are TGTGCCAGCAGTTCGGACGGGCTCCGTTATAGCAATCAGCCCCAGCATTTT. It codes for CASSSDGLRYSNQPQHF.

By share, this clonotype ranks as medium-sized. This chain joins TRBV11-1 and TRBJ2-1, with 10 bases lining up with TRBD2. Germline lookup yields CDR1 SGHAT and CDR2 FQDESV (reference sequence). This CDR3 is built from 16 residues. J lost 2 bases, V lost 5 bases, and 6 bases had no gene match. CDR3 sequence (DNA): TGTGCCAGCAGCATTCGGACTAGCGGAACCTACAATGAGCAGTTCTTC. Encoded protein: CASSIRTSGTYNEQFF.

This clonotype was recorded at least ten times. The chain uses TRBV7-8 and TRBJ1-1; maybe TRBD1 (5 bases). CDR1 and CDR2 (germline): SGHVS, FQNEAQ. Deletions cut 0 bases from V and 0 bases from J, with 20 bases between. The CDR3 runs to 19 residues. CDR3 loop: CASSLASRAQSGLNTEAFF. DNA of the CDR3: TGTGCCAGCAGCTTAGCGTCTCGAGCCCAATCGGGACTGAACACTGAAGCTTTCTTT.

This clonotype is categorized as large (0.1 to 1%). The V gene is TRBV2, the J gene TRBJ2-5; 8 nucleotides align to TRBD2. Germline CDR1 is SNHLY and CDR2 is FYNNEI. The CDR3 contains 14 residues. Trimming cost V 4 bases and J 1 base; bases outside gene matches: 2. This CDR3 reads CASSAGTSQETQYF. CDR3 DNA sequence: TGTGCCAGCAGTGCGGGGACTAGCCAAGAGACCCAGTACTTC. Based on the CDR3 plus reference TRBV2 and TRBJ2-5, the full variable domain is EPEVTQTPSHQVTQMGQEVILRCVPISNHLYFYWYRQILGQKVEFLVSFYNNEISEKSEIFDDQFSVERPDGSNFTLKIRSTKLEDSAMYFCASSAGTSQETQYFGPGTRLLVL.

The genes are TRBV2 and TRBJ1-5; 8 bases align to TRBD1. Germline CDR1 is SNHLY and CDR2 is FYNNEI. The ends lost 6 bases at V and 0 bases at J; junction bases unmatched: 4. CDR3 length: 15 residues. CDR3 sequence: CASRGQAHSNQPQHF. The CDR3 region has the DNA TGTGCCAGCAGGGGACAGGCCCATAGCAATCAGCCCCAGCATTTT.

This clonotype ranks as medium-sized. The chain employs TRBV6-5 and TRBJ1-1, with unresolved D. CDR3 length equals 13 residues. The germline gives CDR1 MNHEY, CDR2 SVGAGI. Trimming cost V 1 base and J 1 base, with 4 bases left between them. The CDR3 DNA follows: TGTGCCAGCAGTTACTGGGAGAACACTGAAGCTTTCTTT. Protein product: CASSYWENTEAFF.

This clonotype was seen ten or more times. The chain links TRBV4-2 to TRBJ1-5; D gene unclear. This CDR3 comprises 14 residues. CDR1 is LGHNA, CDR2 YNFKEQ, per germline. V was shortened by 1 base and J by 4 bases, with 8 bases between the two germline ends. The CDR3, as DNA: TGTGCCAGCAGCCAAGTTGCGGGAAATCAGCCCCAGCATTTT. Amino acid sequence: CASSQVAGNQPQHF.

In its sample, this clonotype was seen many times. The chain is built from TRBV12-3 or TRBV12-4 and TRBJ1-6, with unresolved D. This CDR3 comprises 15 residues. Trimming pared 5 bases from V and 9 bases from J, leaving 17 bases between. The CDR3 here is CASSPLHRGRSPLHF. The CDR3 DNA reads as TGTGCCAGCAGTCCTCTTCACCGGGGTCGTTCACCCCTCCACTTT.

In this sample, this clonotype turned up many times. The rearrangement links TRBV30 to TRBJ2-1, with 8 positions matching TRBD2. The CDR3 spans 14 residues. The germline CDR1 and CDR2 sequences are GTSNPN and SVGIG (reference sequence). V shed 5 bases and J 10 bases; nucleotides not matched to a gene: 13. CDR3 in amino acids: CAWAIGGAVQEQFF. The CDR3 bases are TGTGCCTGGGCGATCGGGGGGGCGGTTCAAGAGCAGTTCTTC.